This T cell receptor beta chain was obtained from a study of cytomegalovirus exposure and HLA in healthy donors (dated by TCRdb to the late 2010s). Background for the entire study: According to a later analysis, the 120 or so validation repertoires were produced on the same platform as the 600 to 850 repertoires of the first cohort. The aim of the study was to test whether cataloging public T cell receptors could identify signatures of past pathogen exposure. A separate validation cohort of over a hundred different subjects was used in addition to the 666-subject first cohort. To predict cytomegalovirus infection status, the study combined high-throughput TCR immunosequencing, statistical association of individual TCRs with disease status, and machine learning.

Receptor libraries were prepared by the immunoSEQ multiplex PCR assay. On the authors' methods: A statistical classification framework was developed to diagnose cytomegalovirus status using the catalog of TCR beta chain sequences. The clones in this table, taken by TCRdb from immuneACCESS, are in-frame only. Not every clone is retained; where verified, under half of the shortfall comes from an unresolved V gene, and the cause of the rest is unknown. V and J calls and clone size follow that table, whereas D and trimming were derived from the DNA. This sample gives 330,000 or so clones in total; roughly 90% of them show up just once. The top ten clonotypes cover under 0.85% of the sample. Separate from the approximately 730-subject first cohort, the validation cohort of about 120 subjects was the group to which the donors belonged. This clone was seen just once. Its antigen is not yet known. No much larger clone is present one base from it, and per-base qualities are unavailable.

Study-level results and caveats: A later analysis had no HLA typing for the validation cohort, so co-occurrence there was scored across all 110 or so repertoires. A total of 150 or so TCR beta chains were listed by the study as associated with cytomegalovirus. Across donors, most TCR sequences were observed very rarely, whereas some public TCRs were present in many individuals. The authors suggested that the approach could potentially be generalized to other disease states and immunological phenotypes. In vitro tests confirmed that a few of the cytomegalovirus-associated TCR beta chains recognize cytomegalovirus antigens. The classifier was reported to diagnose cytomegalovirus status with high specificity and sensitivity in both the original and validation cohorts. In a later analysis, TCRs clustered in the first cohort were found to also tend to co-occur in the 120 or so validation repertoires, with 94% of cluster scores above 0.

V drops 4 bases and J drops 4 bases, leaving 8 bases in between. The germline V gene gives CDR1 as SGHRS and CDR2 as YFSETQ. The CDR3 numbers 12 residues from cysteine through phenylalanine. Here the CDR3 DNA is all that survives: 36 bases in frame from base 1. The receptor comes from a woman under 30 in good health and CMV-seronegative. The chain employs TRBV5-1 and TRBJ1-1; a tentative D call is TRBD1 (5 bases match). Sequencing input: PBMCs. At the DNA level, the sequence is TGCGCCAGCAGCCGGGGGAGCACTGAAGCTTTCTTT. Its protein reads: CASSRGSTEAFF.